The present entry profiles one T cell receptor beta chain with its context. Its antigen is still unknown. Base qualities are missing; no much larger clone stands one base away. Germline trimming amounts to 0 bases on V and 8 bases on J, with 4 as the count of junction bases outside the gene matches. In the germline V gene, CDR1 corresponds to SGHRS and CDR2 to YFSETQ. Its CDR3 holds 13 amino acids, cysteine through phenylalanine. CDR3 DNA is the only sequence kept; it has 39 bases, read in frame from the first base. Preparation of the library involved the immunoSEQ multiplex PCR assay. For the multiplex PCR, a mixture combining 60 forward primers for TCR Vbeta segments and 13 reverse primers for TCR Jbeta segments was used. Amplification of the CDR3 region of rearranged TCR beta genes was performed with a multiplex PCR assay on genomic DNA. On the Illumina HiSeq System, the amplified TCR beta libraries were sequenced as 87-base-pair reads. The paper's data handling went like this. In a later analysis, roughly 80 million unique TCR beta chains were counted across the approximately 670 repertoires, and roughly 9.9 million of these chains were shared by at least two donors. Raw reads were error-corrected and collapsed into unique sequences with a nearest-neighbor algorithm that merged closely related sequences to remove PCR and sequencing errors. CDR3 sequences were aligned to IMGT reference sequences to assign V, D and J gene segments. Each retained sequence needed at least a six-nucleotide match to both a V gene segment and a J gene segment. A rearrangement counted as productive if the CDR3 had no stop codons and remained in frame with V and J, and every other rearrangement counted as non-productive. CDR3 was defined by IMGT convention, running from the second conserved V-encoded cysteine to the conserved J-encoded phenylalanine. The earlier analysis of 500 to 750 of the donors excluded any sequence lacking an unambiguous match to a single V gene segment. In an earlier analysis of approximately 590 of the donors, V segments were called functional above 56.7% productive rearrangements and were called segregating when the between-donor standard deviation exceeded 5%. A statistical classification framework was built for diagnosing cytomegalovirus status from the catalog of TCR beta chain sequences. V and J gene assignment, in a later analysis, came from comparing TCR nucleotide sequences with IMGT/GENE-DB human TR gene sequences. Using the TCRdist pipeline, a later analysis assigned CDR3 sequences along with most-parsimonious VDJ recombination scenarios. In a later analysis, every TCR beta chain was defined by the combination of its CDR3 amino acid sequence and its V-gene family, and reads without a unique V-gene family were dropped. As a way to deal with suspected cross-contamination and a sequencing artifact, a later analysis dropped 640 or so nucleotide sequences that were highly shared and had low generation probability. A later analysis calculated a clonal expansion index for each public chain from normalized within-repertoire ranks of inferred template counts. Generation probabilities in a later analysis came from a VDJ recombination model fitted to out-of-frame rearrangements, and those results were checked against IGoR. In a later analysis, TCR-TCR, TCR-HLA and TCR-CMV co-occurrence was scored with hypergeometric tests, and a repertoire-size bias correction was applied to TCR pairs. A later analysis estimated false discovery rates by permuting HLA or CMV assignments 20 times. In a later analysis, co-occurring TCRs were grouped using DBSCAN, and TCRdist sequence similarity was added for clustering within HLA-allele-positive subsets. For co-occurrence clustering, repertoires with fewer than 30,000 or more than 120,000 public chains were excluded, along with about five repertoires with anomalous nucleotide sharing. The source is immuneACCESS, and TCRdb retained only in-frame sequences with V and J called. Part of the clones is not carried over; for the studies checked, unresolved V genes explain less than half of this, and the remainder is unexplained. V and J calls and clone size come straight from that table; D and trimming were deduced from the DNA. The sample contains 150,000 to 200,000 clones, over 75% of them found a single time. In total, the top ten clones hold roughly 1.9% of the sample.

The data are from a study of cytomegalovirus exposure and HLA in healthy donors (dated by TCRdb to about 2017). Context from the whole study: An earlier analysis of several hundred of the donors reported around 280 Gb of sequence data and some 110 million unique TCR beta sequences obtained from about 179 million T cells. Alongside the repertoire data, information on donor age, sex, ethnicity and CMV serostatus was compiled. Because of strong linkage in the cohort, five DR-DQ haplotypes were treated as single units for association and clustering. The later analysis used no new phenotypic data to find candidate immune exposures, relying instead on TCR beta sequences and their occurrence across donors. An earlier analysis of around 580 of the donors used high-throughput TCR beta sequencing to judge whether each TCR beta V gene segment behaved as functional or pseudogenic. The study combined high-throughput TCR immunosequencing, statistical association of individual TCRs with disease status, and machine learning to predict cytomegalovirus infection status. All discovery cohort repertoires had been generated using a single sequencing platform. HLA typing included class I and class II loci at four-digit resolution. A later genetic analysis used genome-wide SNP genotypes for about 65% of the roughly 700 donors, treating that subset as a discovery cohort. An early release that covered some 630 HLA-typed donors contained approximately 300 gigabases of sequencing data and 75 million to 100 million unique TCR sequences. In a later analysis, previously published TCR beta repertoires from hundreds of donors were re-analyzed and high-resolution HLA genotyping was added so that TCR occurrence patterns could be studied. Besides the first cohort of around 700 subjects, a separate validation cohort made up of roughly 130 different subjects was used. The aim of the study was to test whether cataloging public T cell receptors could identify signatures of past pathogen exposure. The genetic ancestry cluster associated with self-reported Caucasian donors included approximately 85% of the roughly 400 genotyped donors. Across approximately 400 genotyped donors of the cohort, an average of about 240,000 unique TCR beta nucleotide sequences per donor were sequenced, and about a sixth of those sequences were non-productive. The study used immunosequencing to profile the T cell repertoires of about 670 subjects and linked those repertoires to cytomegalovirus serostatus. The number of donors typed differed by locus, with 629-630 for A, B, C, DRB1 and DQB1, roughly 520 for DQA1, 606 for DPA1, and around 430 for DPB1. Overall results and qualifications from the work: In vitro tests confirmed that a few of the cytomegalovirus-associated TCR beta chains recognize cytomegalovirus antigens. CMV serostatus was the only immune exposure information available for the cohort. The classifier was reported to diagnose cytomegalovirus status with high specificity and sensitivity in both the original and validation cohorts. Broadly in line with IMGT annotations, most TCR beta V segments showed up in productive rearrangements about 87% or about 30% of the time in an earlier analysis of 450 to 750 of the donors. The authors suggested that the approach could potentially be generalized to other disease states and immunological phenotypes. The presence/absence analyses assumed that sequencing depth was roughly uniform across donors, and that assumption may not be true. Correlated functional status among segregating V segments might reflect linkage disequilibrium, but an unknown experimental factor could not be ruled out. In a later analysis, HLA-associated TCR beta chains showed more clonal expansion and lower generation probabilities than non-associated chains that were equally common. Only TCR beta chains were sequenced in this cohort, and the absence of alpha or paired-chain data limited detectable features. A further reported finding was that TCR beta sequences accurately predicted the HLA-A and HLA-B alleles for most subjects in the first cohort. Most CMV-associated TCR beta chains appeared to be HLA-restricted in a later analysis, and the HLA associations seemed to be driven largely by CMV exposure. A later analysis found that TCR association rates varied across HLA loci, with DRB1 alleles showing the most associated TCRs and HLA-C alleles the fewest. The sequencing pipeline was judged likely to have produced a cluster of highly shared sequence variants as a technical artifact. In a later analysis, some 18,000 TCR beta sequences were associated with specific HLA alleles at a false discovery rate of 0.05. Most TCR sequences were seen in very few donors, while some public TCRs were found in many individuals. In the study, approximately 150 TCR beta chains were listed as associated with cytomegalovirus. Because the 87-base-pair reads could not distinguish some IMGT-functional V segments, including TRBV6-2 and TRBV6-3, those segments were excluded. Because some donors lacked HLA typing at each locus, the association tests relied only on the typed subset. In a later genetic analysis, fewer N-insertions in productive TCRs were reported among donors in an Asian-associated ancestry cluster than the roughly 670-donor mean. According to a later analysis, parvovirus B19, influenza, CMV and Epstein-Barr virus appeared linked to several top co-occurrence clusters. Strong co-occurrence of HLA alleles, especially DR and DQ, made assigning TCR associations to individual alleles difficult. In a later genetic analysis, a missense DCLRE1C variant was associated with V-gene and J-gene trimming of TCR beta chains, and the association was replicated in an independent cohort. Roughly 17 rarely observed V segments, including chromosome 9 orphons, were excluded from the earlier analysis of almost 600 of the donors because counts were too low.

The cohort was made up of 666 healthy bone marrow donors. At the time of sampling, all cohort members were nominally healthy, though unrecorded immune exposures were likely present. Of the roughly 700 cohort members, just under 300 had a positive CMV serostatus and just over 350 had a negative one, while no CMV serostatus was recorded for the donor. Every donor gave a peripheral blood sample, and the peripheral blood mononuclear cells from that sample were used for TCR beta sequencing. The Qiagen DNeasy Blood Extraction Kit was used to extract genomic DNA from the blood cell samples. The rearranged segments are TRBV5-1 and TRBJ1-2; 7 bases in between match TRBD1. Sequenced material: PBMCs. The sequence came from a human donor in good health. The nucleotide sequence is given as TGCGCCAGCAGCTTGGGACAGGGCCAGGGCTACACCTTC. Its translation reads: CASSLGQGQGYTF.